The sequence of this T cell receptor beta chain was determined in a study of blood T cell repertoires in COVID-19. Resolution of symptoms, clearance, or two negative PCRs was present in recovered Cohort 3 donors. In the authors' workflow: Amplified reference gene primers provided the basis for estimating nucleated cell counts. Some clones are missing from TCRdb's copy, which holds only in-frame ones; the method was immunoSEQ multiplex PCR. V, J and clone size are those of that table, while D and trimming were read from the DNA. This table has about 270,000 clones, nearly 90% appearing once. Germline V CDR1 and CDR2: SEHNR, FQNEAQ (reference sequence). The V segment lost 5 bases and the J segment 3 bases; nucleotides outside the gene matches: 13. The CDR3 spans 18 residues.

The genes are TRBV7-9 and TRBJ2-2; 9 nucleotides match TRBD1. The receptor was derived from a woman in her sixties or seventies who had recovered from COVID-19. Sequencing was performed on PBMCs or T cells enriched from blood (not recorded which). CDR3 region: CASSPGQGYSAYTGELFF. The CDR3 bases are TGTGCCAGCAGCCCAGGACAGGGGTACTCCGCGTACACCGGGGAGCTGTTTTTT.